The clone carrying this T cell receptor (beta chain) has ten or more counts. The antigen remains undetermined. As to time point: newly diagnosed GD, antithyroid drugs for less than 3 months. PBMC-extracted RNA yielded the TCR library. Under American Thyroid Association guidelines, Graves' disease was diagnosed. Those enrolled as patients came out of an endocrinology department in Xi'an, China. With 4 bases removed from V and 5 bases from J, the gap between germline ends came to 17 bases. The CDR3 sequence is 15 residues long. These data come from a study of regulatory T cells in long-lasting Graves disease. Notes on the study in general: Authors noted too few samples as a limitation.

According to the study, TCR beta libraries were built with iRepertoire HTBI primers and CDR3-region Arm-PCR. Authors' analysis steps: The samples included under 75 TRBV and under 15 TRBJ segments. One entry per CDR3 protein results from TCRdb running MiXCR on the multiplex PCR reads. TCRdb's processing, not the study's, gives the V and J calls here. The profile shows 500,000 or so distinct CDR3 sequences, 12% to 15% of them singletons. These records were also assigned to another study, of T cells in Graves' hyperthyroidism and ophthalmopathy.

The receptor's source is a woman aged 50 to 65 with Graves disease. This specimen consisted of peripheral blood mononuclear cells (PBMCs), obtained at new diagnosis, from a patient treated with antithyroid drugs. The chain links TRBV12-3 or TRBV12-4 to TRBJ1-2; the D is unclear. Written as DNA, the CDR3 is TGTGCCAGCAGTTCCCACGGGGAGAACTATTATGGCTACACCTTC. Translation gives CASSSHGENYYGYTF.